These 4 T cell receptor beta chains were sequenced from one sample in a study of regulatory T cells in long-lasting Graves disease. Noted time point: persistent/refractory GD, antithyroid drugs over 5 years with positive TRAb. PBMC RNA was the source of the TCR library. For TCR beta, libraries came from iRepertoire HTBI primers and Arm-PCR of CDR3 regions. TCRdb ran MiXCR on the multiplex PCR reads and lists one entry per CDR3 protein. The table lists a few hundred thousand distinct CDR3 sequences, 20% to 25% of them singletons. The input for sequencing was peripheral blood mononuclear cells (PBMCs), taken when the disease was refractory, from a patient treated with antithyroid drugs. All receptors derive from a female donor with Graves disease.

Of note for this clonotype: Possible read error: a much larger clone is one base away. The V gene is TRBV12-3 or TRBV12-4, the J gene TRBJ1-5, with D unclear. CDR3 length: 14 amino acids. DNA of the CDR3: TGTGTCAGCAGTTTGGGCTGGGTAAATCAGCCCCAGCATTTT. This gives the protein CVSSLGWVNQPQHF.

This chain connects TRBV3-1 to TRBJ2-5; 14 bases fit TRBD2. Per germline, CDR1 LGHDT and CDR2 YNNKEL (reference sequence). With V trimmed by 3 bases and J by 5 bases, 5 bases remained unmatched. The CDR3 consists of 16 residues. CDR3 DNA: TGTGCCAGCAGCCATCCGGGACTAGCGGGGGATGAGACCCAGTACTTC. Protein: CASSHPGLAGDETQYF.

This clonotype occurred once. J is TRBJ1-5 and V is TRBV19; D is ambiguous. This CDR3 comprises 13 residues. Germline V gene lookup returns CDR1 LNHDA and CDR2 SQIVND (reference sequence). V was pared by 3 bases and J by 6 bases, with 9 bases between. CDR3 region: CASSIQNTQPQHF. The CDR3 DNA reads as TGTGCCAGTAGTATTCAGAACACTCAGCCCCAGCATTTT.

The sample holds a few counts of this clonotype. This sequence joins TRBV14 and TRBJ2-1; D is undetermined. Per the germline V gene, CDR1 is SGHDN and CDR2 is FVKESK. Trimming removed 0 bases at V and 8 bases at J, with 8 bases between. The CDR3 is made up of 13 amino acids. The CDR3 protein is CASSQDLKDEQFF. The DNA for the CDR3 is TGTGCCAGCAGCCAAGATTTGAAGGATGAGCAGTTCTTC.